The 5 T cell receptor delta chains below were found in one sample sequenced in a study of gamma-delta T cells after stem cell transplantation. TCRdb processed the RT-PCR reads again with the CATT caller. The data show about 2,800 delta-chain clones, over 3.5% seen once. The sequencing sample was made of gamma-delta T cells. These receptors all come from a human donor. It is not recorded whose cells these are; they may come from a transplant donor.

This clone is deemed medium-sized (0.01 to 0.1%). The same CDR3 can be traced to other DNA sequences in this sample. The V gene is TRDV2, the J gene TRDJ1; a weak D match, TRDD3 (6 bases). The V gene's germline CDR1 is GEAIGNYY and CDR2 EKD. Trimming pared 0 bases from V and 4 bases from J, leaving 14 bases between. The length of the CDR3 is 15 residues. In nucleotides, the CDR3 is TGTGCCTGTGACACCTTAACTGGGAGTCGCGATAAACTCATCTTT. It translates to CACDTLTGSRDKLIF.

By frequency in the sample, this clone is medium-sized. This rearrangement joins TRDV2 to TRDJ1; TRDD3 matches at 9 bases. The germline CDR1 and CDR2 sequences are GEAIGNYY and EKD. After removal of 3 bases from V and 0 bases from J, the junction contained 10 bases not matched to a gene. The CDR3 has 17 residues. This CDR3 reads CACDVLLGEPYTDKLIF. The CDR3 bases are TGTGCCTGTGACGTCCTACTGGGGGAACCGTACACCGATAAACTCATCTTT.

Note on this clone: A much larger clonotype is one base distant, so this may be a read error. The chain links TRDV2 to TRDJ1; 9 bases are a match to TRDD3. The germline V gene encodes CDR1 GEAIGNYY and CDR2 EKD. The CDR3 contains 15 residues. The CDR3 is CARDAMGDNPDKLIF. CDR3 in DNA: TGTGCCCGTGACGCGATGGGGGATAACCCCGATAAACTCATCTTT.

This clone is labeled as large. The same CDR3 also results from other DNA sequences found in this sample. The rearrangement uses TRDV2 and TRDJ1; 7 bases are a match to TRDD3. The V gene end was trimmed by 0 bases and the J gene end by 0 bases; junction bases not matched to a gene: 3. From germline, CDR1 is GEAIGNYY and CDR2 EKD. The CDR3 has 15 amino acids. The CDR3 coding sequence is TGTGCCTGTGACACCGTGGGGGACCACACCGATAAACTCATCTTT. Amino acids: CACDTVGDHTDKLIF.

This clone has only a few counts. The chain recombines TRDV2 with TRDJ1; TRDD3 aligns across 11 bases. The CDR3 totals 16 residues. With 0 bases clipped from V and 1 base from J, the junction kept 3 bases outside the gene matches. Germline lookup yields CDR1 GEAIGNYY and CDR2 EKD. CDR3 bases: TGTGCCTGTGACACCGTGGGGGATACGCGCACCGATAAACTCATCTTT. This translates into CACDTVGDTRTDKLIF.